This section outlines one T cell receptor (beta chain) sequence together with its context. The CDR3 length is 15 residues. J lost 3 bases, V lost 6 bases, and 6 bases had no gene match. CDR1 and CDR2 (germline): KGHSH, LQKENI. The method was immunoSEQ multiplex PCR; TCRdb's version includes in-frame clones alone and lacks a portion of them. This table has 100,000 to 150,000 clones, about 88% appearing once. This specimen comes from a study of T cell responses to AZD1222 COVID-19 vaccine. The gene calls are TRBV18 and TRBJ2-1; TRBD2 agrees at 9 bases. This TCR was recovered from an adult who received the AZD1222 COVID-19 vaccine. Sequenced material: peripheral blood, taken 28 days after the second AZD1222 dose. The CDR3 DNA is TGTGCCAGCTCTAAAGCGGGGGGCGGCTACAATGAGCAGTTCTTC. Its protein is CASSKAGGGYNEQFF.